This T cell receptor (beta chain) was recorded in a study of OX40 agonist ivuxolimab in advanced cancers. Germline V CDR1 and CDR2: KGHSY, FQNENV. V lost 4 bases to trimming and J lost 1 base; unmatched junction nucleotides: 0. The CDR3 contains 14 residues. Using immunoSEQ multiplex PCR, the repertoire was profiled, and TCRdb retains in-frame clones only, with some absent. The sample includes 60,000 to 70,000 clones, under 90% of them seen just once. The sequences come from CD4+ or CD8+ T cells sorted from blood, collected in a trial of the OX40 agonist ivuxolimab. This receptor was identified in an adult with an advanced solid tumor such as melanoma, head and neck, liver or kidney cancer. The chain couples TRBV16 to TRBJ1-5; 8 nucleotides align to TRBD1. The DNA of the CDR3 is TGTGCCAGCAGCCGGACAGGGAGCAATCAGCCCCAGCATTTT. It codes for CASSRTGSNQPQHF.